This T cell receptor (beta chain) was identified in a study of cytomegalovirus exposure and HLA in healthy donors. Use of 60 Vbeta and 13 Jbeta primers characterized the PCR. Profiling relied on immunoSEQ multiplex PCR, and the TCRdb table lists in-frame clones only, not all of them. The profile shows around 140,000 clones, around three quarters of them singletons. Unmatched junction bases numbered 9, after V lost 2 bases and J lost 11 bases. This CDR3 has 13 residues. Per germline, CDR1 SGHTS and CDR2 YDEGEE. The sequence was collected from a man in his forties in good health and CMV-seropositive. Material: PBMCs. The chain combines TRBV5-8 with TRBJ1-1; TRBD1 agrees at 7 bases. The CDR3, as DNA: TGTGCCAGCAGCTTCGAGGGGGCAATAAGGGCTTTCTTT. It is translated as CASSFEGAIRAFF. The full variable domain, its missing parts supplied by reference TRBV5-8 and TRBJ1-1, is EAGVTQSPTHLIKTRGQQATLRCSPISGHTSVYWYQQALGLGLQFLLWYDEGEERNRGNFPPRFSGRQFPNYSSELNVNALELEDSALYLCASSFEGAIRAFFGQGTRLTVV.